A single sample gave rise to the 4 T cell receptor beta chains below, sequenced in a study of shared clonotypes between healthy human individuals. Profiled with immunoSEQ multiplex PCR; TCRdb holds only in-frame clones, not every one. Here the sample spans more than 400,000 clones, about 85% being singletons. Material: PBMCs. The receptors come from a woman between 40 and 50 years old in good health. Some clones in this sample may be carry-over from other donors' samples.

CDR3 residues: CASSLVAGVNEQFF. CDR3 sequence (DNA): TGCGCCAGCAGCTTGGTAGCGGGAGTGAATGAGCAGTTCTTC. The gene calls are TRBV5-1 and TRBJ2-1, with TRBD2 identical over 9 bases. Germline V gene sequence: CDR1 SGHRS, CDR2 YFSETQ. Losses at the gene ends were 0 bases for V and 7 bases for J; bases not matched to a gene: 2. There are 14 residues in the CDR3.

The chain combines TRBV28 with TRBJ2-3; D may be TRBD1 (5 bases). Trimming left V 5 bases short and J 0 bases short, with 12 bases between. Per germline, CDR1 MDHEN and CDR2 SYDVKM. CDR3 length: 15 residues. CDR3 nucleotide sequence: TGTGCCAGCAGTCCCGGACAAGATAGCACAGATACGCAGTATTTT. Residues: CASSPGQDSTDTQYF.

The chain recombines TRBV6-5 with TRBJ2-7; 8 bases agree with TRBD1. The CDR3 has 14 amino acids. Germline CDR1 and CDR2: MNHEY and SVGAGI. J was trimmed by 3 bases and V by 5 bases; bases with no gene match: 6. The CDR3 is CASSRTTGGYEQYF. DNA for the CDR3: TGTGCCAGCAGTAGGACTACAGGGGGCTACGAGCAGTACTTC.

The genes are TRBV6-5 and TRBJ2-5, with TRBD2 identical over 12 bases. This CDR3 comprises 16 residues. With V trimmed by 4 bases and J by 4 bases, 7 bases remained unmatched. Germline V gene data show CDR1 as MNHEY and CDR2 as SVGAGI. CDR3 sequence: CASSSRTSGKGETQYF. CDR3 DNA sequence: TGTGCCAGCAGTTCCAGGACTAGCGGGAAGGGAGAGACCCAGTACTTC.